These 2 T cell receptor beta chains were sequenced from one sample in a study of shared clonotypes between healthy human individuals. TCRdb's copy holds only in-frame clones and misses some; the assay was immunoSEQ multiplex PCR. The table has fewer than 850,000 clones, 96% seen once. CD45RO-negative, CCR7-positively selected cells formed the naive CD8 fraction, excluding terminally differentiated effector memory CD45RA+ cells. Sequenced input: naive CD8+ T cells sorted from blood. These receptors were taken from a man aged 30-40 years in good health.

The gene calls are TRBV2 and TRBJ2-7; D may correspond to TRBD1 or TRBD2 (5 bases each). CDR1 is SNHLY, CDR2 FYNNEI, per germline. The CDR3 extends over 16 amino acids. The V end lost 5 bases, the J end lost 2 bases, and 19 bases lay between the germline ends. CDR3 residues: CASSRGPSNLAYEQYF. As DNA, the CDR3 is TGTGCCAGCAGTCGGGGACCGTCGAACCTAGCCTACGAGCAGTACTTC.

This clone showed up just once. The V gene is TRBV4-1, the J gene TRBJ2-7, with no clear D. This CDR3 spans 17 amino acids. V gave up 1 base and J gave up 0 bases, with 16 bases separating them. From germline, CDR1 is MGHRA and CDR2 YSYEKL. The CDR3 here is CASSQVLALLSSYEQYF. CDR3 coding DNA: TGCGCCAGCAGCCAAGTTCTTGCTCTCTTAAGCTCCTACGAGCAGTACTTC.